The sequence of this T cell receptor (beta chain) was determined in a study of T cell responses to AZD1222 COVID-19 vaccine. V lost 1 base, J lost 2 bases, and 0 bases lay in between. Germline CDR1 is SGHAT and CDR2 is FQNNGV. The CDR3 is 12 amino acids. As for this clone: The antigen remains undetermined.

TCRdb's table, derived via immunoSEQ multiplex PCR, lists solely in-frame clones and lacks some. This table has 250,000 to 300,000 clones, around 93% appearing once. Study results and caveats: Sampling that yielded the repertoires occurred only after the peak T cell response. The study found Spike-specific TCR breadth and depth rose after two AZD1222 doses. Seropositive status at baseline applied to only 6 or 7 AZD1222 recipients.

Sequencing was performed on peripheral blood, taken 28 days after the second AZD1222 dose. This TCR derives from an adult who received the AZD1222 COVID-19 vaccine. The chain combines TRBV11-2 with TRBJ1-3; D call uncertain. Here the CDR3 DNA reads TGTGCCAGCAGCTTAGCTGGAAACACCATATATTTT. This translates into CASSLAGNTIYF.